This entry concerns a single T cell receptor (beta chain). The V and J ends lost 0 bases and 3 bases respectively, with 16 bases between them. Looked up from germline, CDR1 is SGDLS and CDR2 is YYNGEE. The CDR3 totals 16 residues. In the authors' methods: Nucleated cell counts were estimated from reference gene primer amplification. The data were produced by immunoSEQ multiplex PCR, yet TCRdb's version contains in-frame clones alone and is incomplete. The V and J calls and the clone size are those of that table, but D and trimming were determined from the DNA. The sample shows a few hundred thousand clones, about 85% of them seen only once. The data stem from a study of blood T cell repertoires in COVID-19. The wider study: Nucleic acid was either cDNA or gDNA, and it came from T cells, B-cell-depleted T cells, or PBMCs.

The chain links TRBV9 to TRBJ2-7; tentative D call: TRBD2 (6 bases). This clonotype originated in a woman aged 18-35 years with acute or convalescent COVID-19. Source material: peripheral blood. The CDR3 here is CASSVGIGQGLYEQYF. The CDR3 coding sequence is TGTGCCAGCAGCGTAGGGATTGGGCAGGGACTCTACGAGCAGTACTTC.